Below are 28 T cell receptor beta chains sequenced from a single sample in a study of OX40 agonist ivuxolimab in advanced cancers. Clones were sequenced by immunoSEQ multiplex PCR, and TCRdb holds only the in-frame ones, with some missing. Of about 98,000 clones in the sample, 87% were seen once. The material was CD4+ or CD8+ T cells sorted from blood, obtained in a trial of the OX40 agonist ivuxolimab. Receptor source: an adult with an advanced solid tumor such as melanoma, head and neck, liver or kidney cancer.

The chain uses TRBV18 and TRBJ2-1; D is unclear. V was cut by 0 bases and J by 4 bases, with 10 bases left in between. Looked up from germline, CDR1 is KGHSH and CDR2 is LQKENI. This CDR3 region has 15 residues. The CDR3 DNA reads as TGTGCCAGCTCACCACCGGTCGGCAGGTACAATGAGCAGTTCTTC. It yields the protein CASSPPVGRYNEQFF.

The CDR3 nucleotides read TGTGCCAGTAGTAAACGTGGGGGGGCCAGTGATACGCAGTATTTT. Translating it yields CASSKRGGASDTQYF. V usage is TRBV19 and J usage is TRBJ2-3, with TRBD2 as a possible D gene (7 bases). The CDR3 consists of 15 residues. Between the trimmed V and J ends, which lost 4 bases and 6 bases, there was a span of 17 bases. In germline, CDR1 is LNHDA, CDR2 SQIVND (reference sequence).

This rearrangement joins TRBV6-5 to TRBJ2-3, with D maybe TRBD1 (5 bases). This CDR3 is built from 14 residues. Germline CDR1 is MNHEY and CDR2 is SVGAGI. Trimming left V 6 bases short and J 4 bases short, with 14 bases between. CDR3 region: CASSPTANSDTQYF. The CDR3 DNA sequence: TGTGCCAGCAGCCCGACAGCTAATTCAGATACGCAGTATTTT.

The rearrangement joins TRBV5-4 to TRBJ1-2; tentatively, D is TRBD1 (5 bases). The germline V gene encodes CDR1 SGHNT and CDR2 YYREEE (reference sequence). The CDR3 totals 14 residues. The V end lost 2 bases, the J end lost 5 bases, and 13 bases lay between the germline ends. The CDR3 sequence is CASSLEDSLYGYTF. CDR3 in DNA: TGTGCCAGCAGCTTAGAAGACAGCCTTTATGGCTACACCTTC.

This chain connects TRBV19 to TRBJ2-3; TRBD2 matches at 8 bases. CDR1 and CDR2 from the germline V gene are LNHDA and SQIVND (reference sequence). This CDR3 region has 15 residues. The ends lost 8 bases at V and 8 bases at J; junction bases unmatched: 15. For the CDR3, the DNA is TGTGCCAGTGGTTTAGCGGGACGACATCCGGGTACGCAGTATTTT. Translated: CASGLAGRHPGTQYF.

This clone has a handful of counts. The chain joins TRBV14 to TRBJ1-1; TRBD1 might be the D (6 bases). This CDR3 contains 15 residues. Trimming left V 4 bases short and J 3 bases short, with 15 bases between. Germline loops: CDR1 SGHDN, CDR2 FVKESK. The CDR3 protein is CASSRMGGADTEAFF. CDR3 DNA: TGTGCCAGCAGCCGCATGGGGGGCGCGGACACTGAAGCTTTCTTT.

CDR3 bases: TGTGCCAGCACCTCGACAGGGCGGACTGAAGCTTTCTTT. It codes for CASTSTGRTEAFF. This chain connects TRBV6-1 to TRBJ1-1; 7 bases agree with TRBD1. The CDR3 is 13 residues long. Trimming at V came to 7 bases and at J to 5 bases, leaving 7 bases not matched to a gene. Germline CDR1 MNHNS, CDR2 SASEGT.

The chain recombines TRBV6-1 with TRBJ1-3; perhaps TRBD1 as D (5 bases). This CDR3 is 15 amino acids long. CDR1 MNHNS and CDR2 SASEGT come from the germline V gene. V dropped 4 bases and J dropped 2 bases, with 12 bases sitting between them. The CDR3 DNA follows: TGTGCCAGCAGTGCCACTCAGGGTACTGGAAACACCATATATTTT. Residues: CASSATQGTGNTIYF.

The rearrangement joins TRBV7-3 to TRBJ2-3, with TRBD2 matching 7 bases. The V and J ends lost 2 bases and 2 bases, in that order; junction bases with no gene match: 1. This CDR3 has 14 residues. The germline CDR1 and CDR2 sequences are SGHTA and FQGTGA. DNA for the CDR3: TGTGCCAGCAGCTTACGGGGGGACACAGATACGCAGTATTTT. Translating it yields CASSLRGDTDTQYF.

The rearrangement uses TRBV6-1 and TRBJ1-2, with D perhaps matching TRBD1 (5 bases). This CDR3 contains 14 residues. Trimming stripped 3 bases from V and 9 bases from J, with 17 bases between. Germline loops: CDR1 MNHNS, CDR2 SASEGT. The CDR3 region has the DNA TGTGCCAGCAGTGAGGGGCTAGGCGGGCGACGCTACACCTTC. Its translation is CASSEGLGGRRYTF.

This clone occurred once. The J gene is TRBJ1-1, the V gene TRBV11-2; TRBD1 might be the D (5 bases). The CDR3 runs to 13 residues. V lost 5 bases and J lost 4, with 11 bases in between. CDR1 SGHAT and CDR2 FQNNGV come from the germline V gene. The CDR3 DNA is TGTGCCAGCAGCCTAAGGAGGGGCACTGAAGCTTTCTTT. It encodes CASSLRRGTEAFF.

The CDR3 sequence: CASSRQSGSYEQYF. The CDR3 nucleotides are TGTGCCAGCAGCCGCCAATCGGGGTCCTACGAGCAGTACTTC. This sequence joins TRBV6-5 and TRBJ2-7; weak D call: TRBD2 (5 bases). V lost 6 bases and J 1 base, leaving 13 bases between the germline ends. This CDR3 has 14 residues. CDR1 and CDR2 from the germline V gene are MNHEY and SVGAGI.

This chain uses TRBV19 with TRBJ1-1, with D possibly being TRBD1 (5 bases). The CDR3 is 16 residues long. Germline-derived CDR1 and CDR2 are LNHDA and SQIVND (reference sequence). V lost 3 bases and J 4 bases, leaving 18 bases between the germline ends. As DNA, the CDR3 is TGTGCCAGTAGTATCGTGCCTATGGGGGGTGTCACTGAAGCTTTCTTT. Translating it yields CASSIVPMGGVTEAFF.

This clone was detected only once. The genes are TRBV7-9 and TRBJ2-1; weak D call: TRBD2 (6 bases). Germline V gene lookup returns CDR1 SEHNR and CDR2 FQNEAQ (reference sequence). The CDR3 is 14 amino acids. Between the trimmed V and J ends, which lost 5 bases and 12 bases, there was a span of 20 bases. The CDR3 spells CASSAGLQLTGQFF. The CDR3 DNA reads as TGTGCCAGCAGCGCGGGACTCCAACTTACCGGGCAGTTCTTC.

CDR3 nucleotide sequence: TGTGCCAGCAGCGTAGGGGGCCACTCGGGTGAGCAGTTCTTC. Amino acids: CASSVGGHSGEQFF. The V call is TRBV5-8, the J call TRBJ2-1, with TRBD1 matching over 7 bases. The germline CDR1 and CDR2 sequences are SGHTS and YDEGEE. The V and J ends lost 4 bases and 9 bases, in that order; junction bases with no gene match: 10. The CDR3 contains 14 residues. The whole variable domain, remainder taken from reference TRBV5-8 and TRBJ2-1, is EAGVTQSPTHLIKTRGQQATLRCSPISGHTSVYWYQQALGLGLQFLLWYDEGEERNRGNFPPRFSGRQFPNYSSELNVNALELEDSALYLCASSVGGHSGEQFFGPGTRLTVL.

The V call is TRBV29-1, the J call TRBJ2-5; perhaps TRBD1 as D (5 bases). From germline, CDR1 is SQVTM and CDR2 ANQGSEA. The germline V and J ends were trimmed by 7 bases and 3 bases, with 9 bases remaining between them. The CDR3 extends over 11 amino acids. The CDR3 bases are TGCAGCGGACAGAGAGAAGAGACCCAGTACTTC. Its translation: CSGQREETQYF.

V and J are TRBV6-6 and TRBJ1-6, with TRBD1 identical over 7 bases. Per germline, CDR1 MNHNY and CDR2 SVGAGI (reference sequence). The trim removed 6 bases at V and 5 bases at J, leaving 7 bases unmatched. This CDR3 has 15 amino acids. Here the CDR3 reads CASRHGQANNSPLHF. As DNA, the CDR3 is TGTGCCAGCAGGCACGGACAGGCTAATAATTCACCCCTCCACTTT.

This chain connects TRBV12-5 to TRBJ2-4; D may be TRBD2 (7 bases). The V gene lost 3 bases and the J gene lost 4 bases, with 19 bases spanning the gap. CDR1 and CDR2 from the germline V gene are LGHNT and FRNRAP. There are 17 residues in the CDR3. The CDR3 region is CASGFREGDRRKNIQYF. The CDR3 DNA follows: TGTGCTAGTGGTTTTAGGGAGGGAGACAGGCGAAAAAACATTCAGTACTTC.

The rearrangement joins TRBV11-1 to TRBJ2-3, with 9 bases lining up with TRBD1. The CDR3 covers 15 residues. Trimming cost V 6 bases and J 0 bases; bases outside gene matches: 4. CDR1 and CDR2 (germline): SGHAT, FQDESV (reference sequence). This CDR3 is CASSPGTGSTDTQYF. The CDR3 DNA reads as TGTGCCAGCAGTCCCGGGACAGGGAGCACAGATACGCAGTATTTT.

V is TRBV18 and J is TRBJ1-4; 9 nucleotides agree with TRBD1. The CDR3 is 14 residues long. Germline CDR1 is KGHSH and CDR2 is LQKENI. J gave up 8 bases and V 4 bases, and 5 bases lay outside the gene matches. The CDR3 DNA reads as TGTGCCAGCTCACTACAGGGGGCTCGGGAAAAACTGTTTTTT. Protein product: CASSLQGAREKLFF.

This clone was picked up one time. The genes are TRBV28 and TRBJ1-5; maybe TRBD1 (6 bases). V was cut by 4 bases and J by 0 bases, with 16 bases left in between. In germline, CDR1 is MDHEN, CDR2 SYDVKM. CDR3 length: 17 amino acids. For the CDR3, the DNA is TGTGCCAGCAGTTCCGGGGGCAGCCTTTATAGCAATCAGCCCCAGCATTTT. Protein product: CASSSGGSLYSNQPQHF. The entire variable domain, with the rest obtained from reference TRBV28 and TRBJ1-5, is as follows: DVKVTQSSRYLVKRTGEKVFLECVQDMDHENMFWYRQDPGLGLRLIYFSYDVKMKEKGDIPEGYSVSREKKERFSLILESASTNQTSMYLCASSSGGSLYSNQPQHFGDGTRLSIL.

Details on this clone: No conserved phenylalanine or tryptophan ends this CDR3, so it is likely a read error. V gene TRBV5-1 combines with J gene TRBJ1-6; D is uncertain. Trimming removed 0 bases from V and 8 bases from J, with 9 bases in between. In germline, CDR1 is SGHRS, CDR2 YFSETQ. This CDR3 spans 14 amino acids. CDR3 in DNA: TGCGCCAGCAGCTTGGATGGGAAGGATTCACCCCTCCACCTT. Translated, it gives CASSLDGKDSPLHL.

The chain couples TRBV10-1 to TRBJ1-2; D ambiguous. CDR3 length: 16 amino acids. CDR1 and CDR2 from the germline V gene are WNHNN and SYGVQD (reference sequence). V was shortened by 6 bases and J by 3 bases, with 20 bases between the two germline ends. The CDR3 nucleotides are TGCGCCAGCAGCCCCCGTAACACGGGGTTGTACTATGGCTACACCTTC. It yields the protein CASSPRNTGLYYGYTF.

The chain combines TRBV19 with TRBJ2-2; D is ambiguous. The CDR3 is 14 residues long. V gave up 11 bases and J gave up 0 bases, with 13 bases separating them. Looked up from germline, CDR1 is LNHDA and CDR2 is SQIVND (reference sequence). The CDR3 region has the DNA TGTGCCGGAGCAAGTAATTCGAACACCGGGGAGCTGTTTTTT. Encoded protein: CAGASNSNTGELFF. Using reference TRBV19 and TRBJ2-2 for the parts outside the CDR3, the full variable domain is DGGITQSPKYLFRKEGQNVTLSCEQNLNHDAMYWYRQDPGQGLRLIYYSQIVNDFQKGDIAEGYSVSREKKESFPLTVTSAQKNPTAFYLCAGASNSNTGELFFGEGSRLTVL.

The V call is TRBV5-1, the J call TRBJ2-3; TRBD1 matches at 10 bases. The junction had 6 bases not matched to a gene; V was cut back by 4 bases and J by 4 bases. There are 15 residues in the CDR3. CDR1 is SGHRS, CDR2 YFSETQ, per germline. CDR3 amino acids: CASSEWGQGPDTQYF. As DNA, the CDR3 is TGCGCCAGCAGCGAGTGGGGACAGGGGCCAGATACGCAGTATTTT. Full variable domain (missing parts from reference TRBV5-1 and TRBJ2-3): KAGVTQTPRYLIKTRGQQVTLSCSPISGHRSVSWYQQTPGQGLQFLFEYFSETQRNKGNFPGRFSGRQFSNSRSEMNVSTLELGDSALYLCASSEWGQGPDTQYFGPGTRLTVL.

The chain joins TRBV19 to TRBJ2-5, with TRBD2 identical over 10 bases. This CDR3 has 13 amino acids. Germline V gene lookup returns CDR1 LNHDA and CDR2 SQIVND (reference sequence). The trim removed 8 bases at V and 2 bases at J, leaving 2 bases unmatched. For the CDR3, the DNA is TGTGCCAGTCAACTAGCGGGACAAGAGACCCAGTACTTC. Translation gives CASQLAGQETQYF. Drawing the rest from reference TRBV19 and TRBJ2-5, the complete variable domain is DGGITQSPKYLFRKEGQNVTLSCEQNLNHDAMYWYRQDPGQGLRLIYYSQIVNDFQKGDIAEGYSVSREKKESFPLTVTSAQKNPTAFYLCASQLAGQETQYFGPGTRLLVL.

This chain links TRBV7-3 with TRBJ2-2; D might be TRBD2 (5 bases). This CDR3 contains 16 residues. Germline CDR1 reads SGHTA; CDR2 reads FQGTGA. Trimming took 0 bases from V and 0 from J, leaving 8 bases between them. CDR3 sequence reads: CASSLTGGPNTGELFF. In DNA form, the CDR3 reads TGTGCCAGCAGCTTAACGGGCGGGCCGAACACCGGGGAGCTGTTTTTT.

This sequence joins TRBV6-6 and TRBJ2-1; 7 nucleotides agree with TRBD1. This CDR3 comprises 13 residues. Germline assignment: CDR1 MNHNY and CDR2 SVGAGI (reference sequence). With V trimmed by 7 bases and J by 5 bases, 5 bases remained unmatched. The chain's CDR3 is CASTPDRDNEQFF. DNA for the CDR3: TGTGCCAGCACCCCAGACAGGGACAATGAGCAGTTCTTC.